The rows below give T cell receptor beta chains drawn from one sample of a study of cytomegalovirus exposure and HLA in healthy donors. Only in-frame clones appear in the TCRdb table, and some are missing; sequencing was by immunoSEQ multiplex PCR. The data hold 160,000 or so clones, with roughly 77% observed a single time. Sequencing was done on a sample of PBMCs. These receptors were taken from a man over 45 in good health and CMV-seropositive. Both conserved end residues are part of each CDR3. A D gene is named only where the DNA matches it firmly. Not every row has a clone size; where given, it reads once, few, many or a size class.

d_call	v_call	j_call	clone_size	cdr3_nt	cdr3_aa
-	TRBV5-1	TRBJ1-1	-	TGCGCCAGCAGCTTGCCGGGGGGGAACACTGAAGCTTTCTTT	CASSLPGGNTEAFF
-	TRBV13	TRBJ2-3	-	TGTGCCAGCAGCTTCGAGGGGGGGAGCACAGATACGCAGTATTTT	CASSFEGGSTDTQYF
-	TRBV19	TRBJ1-2	-	TGTGCCAGTAGTACGTCGGACTTAATGGGCCATGGCTACACCTTC	CASSTSDLMGHGYTF
-	TRBV6-6	TRBJ1-2	-	TGTGCCAGCAGTTACTCGATGTGGGGAGCCTATGGCTACACCTTC	CASSYSMWGAYGYTF
TRBD2	TRBV13	TRBJ2-1	few	TGTGCCAGCAGCCTGCGGGGGGCCTTTTACAATGAGCAGTTCTTC	CASSLRGAFYNEQFF
-	TRBV5-4	TRBJ1-2	-	TGTGCCAGCAGTTTAGACAGCTATGGCTACACCTTC	CASSLDSYGYTF
-	TRBV6-5	TRBJ1-3	-	TGTGCCAGCAGTTACACCCCCGGCTCTGGAAACACCATATATTTT	CASSYTPGSGNTIYF
-	TRBV7-9	TRBJ1-2	-	TGTGCCAGCAGCCCCGGGACTAGCTATGGCTACACCTTC	CASSPGTSYGYTF
-	TRBV4-1	TRBJ1-2	once	TGCGCCAGCAGCCAAGATCTCCAGGGCTATGGCTACACCTTC	CASSQDLQGYGYTF
-	TRBV5-6	TRBJ1-1	-	TGTGCCAGCAGCTTCAGTGCGGGGCGGAGAACTGAAGCTTTCTTT	CASSFSAGRRTEAFF
-	TRBV7-9	TRBJ1-1	-	TGTGCCAGCAGCCCCCGGGGGGCAGTGACTACTGAAGCTTTCTTT	CASSPRGAVTTEAFF
-	TRBV5-6	TRBJ1-2	few	TGTGCCAGCACCTTGGGGTTAGAATATGGCTACACCTTC	CASTLGLEYGYTF
TRBD1	TRBV7-2	TRBJ1-5	-	TGTGCCAGCAGCCCGACGACAGGGGTCGGTCAGCCCCAGCATTTT	CASSPTTGVGQPQHF
-	TRBV7-9	TRBJ2-7	-	TGTGCCAGCAGCTTAGGGCGGTCGGCGGGCTACGAGCAGTACTTC	CASSLGRSAGYEQYF
TRBD1	TRBV7-9	TRBJ2-7	-	TGTGCCAGCAGCTTAGGACAGGGGGACTACGAGCAGTACTTC	CASSLGQGDYEQYF
TRBD1	TRBV6-5	TRBJ2-3	-	TGTGCCAGCAGTTACCGGGACAGGGTGGGAGATACGCAGTATTTT	CASSYRDRVGDTQYF
TRBD1	TRBV2	TRBJ1-2	few	TGTGCCAGCAGGGTAATATGGGCCGGGACAGGGGATTCGATCGTTGGCTACACCTTC	CASRVIWAGTGDSIVGYTF
-	TRBV7-9	TRBJ2-7	-	TGTGCCAGCAGCTTAAATATGCCCGACTACGAGCAGTACTTC	CASSLNMPDYEQYF
-	TRBV7-9	TRBJ1-5	-	TGTGCCAGCAGCTCAATATTTGAGGAGCCCCAGCATTTT	CASSSIFEEPQHF
-	TRBV10-3	TRBJ2-2	few	TGTGCCATCAGAGGAGGAGGGGGCCTCACCGGGGAGCTGTTTTTT	CAIRGGGGLTGELFF
-	TRBV9	TRBJ2-2	-	TGTGCCAGCAGCCGTGATCCGGGGAGGAACACCGGGGAGCTGTTTTTT	CASSRDPGRNTGELFF
-	TRBV19	TRBJ2-2	-	TGTGCCAGTAGTATAGGCCAGGCCTTCACCGGGGAGCTGTTTTTT	CASSIGQAFTGELFF
-	TRBV18	TRBJ1-5	-	TGTGCCAGCTCACAGCGGCCCGTCCAGCCCCAGCATTTT	CASSQRPVQPQHF
-	TRBV4-1	TRBJ2-7	-	TGCGCCAGCAGCCAAGGATCCTATTCCTACGAGCAGTACTTC	CASSQGSYSYEQYF
TRBD2	TRBV30	TRBJ2-3	-	TGTGCCTGGAGCCTAGCGGTCTCTAGCACAGATACGCAGTATTTT	CAWSLAVSSTDTQYF
-	TRBV30	TRBJ1-6	-	TGTGCCTGGAGTGTACGAACGGGAAGTAATAATTCACCCCTCCACTTT	CAWSVRTGSNNSPLHF
-	TRBV4-3	TRBJ1-6	-	TGCGCCAGCAGCCAAGCTTGGGGGGGACTCCACTTT	CASSQAWGGLHF
-	TRBV28	TRBJ1-2	-	TGTGCCAGCAGTCGTGGGGGGTTGGGGGGCTACACCTTC	CASSRGGLGGYTF
TRBD2	TRBV28	TRBJ2-7	-	TGTGCCAGCAGTTTTGGGGCTAGCGGGAGCTCCTACGAGCAGTACTTC	CASSFGASGSSYEQYF
-	TRBV27	TRBJ2-2	-	TGTGCCAGCAGTTTTCTAGACACCGGGGAGCTGTTTTTT	CASSFLDTGELFF
-	TRBV27	TRBJ2-5	-	TGTGCCAGCAGTTTAGTGACAACCGAACGAGAGACCCAGTACTTC	CASSLVTTERETQYF
TRBD2	TRBV6-1	TRBJ2-2	-	TGTGCCAGCAGTGATGCCGGACGGGGGGGCCCCACCGGGGAGCTGTTTTTT	CASSDAGRGGPTGELFF
-	TRBV2	TRBJ1-2	-	TGTGCCAGCAGTGGGTCGTGGGGGGGCTATGGCTACACCTTC	CASSGSWGGYGYTF
-	TRBV7-2	TRBJ2-5	once	TGTGCCAGCAGCAAAGGAGTGAGGGTGGAGACCCAGTACTTC	CASSKGVRVETQYF
-	TRBV5-6	TRBJ2-7	-	TGTGCCAGCAGCTCCGCCGCGGAGTCCTACGAGCAGTACTTC	CASSSAAESYEQYF
-	TRBV4-1	TRBJ1-5	-	TGCGCCAGCAGCCAAGAAATTCCAGGTCTTAGCAATCAGCCCCAGCATTTT	CASSQEIPGLSNQPQHF
TRBD2	TRBV11-3	TRBJ2-3	-	TGTGCCAGCAGCCTTAGCGGGGGGAACGCAGATACGCAGTATTTT	CASSLSGGNADTQYF